This paragraph covers one TCR beta chain sequence. This sample stems from a study of blood T cell repertoires in COVID-19. Across the whole study: The study drew acute and convalescent COVID-19 samples from the United States, Italy and Spain. PBMCs, B-cell-depleted T cells, or T cells provided the cDNA or gDNA that made up the material.

V trimming: 5 bases; J trimming: 5 bases; junction bases outside the gene matches: 11. The CDR3 runs to 15 residues. Germline V gives CDR1 SEHNR, CDR2 FQNEAQ (reference sequence). Study processing details: Quantification of nucleated cells was approximated via reference gene primer amplification. Generated by immunoSEQ multiplex PCR, the TCRdb table keeps only in-frame clones and is missing some. Clone size and V and J calls were adopted from that table, with D and trimming inferred from the DNA. The data show about 78,000 clones, approximately 90% seen once. The chain combines TRBV7-9 with TRBJ1-1; TRBD1 matches at 7 bases. This clonotype originated in a woman aged 80 or older with acute or convalescent COVID-19. Sequenced sample: peripheral blood. Written as DNA, the CDR3 is TGTGCCAGCAGCCAATCAGGGGGTTGGAAGACTGAAGCTTTCTTT. Residues: CASSQSGGWKTEAFF. Based on the CDR3 plus reference TRBV7-9 and TRBJ1-1, the full variable domain is DTGVSQNPRHKITKRGQNVTFRCDPISEHNRLYWYRQTLGQGPEFLTYFQNEAQLEKSRLLSDRFSAERPKGSFSTLEIQRTEQGDSAMYLCASSQSGGWKTEAFFGQGTRLTVV.